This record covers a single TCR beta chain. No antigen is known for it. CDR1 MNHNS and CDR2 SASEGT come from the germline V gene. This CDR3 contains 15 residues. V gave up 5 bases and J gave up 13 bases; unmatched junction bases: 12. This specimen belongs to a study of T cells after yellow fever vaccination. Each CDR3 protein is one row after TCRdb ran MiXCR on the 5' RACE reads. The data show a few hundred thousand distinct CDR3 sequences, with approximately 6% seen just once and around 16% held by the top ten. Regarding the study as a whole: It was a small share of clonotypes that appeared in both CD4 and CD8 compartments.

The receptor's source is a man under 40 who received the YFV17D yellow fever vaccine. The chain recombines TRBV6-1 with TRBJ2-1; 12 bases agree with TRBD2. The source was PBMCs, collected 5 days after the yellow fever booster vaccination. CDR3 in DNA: TGTGCCAGCAGTCTAGCGGGAGGGCCGGCTCGACCTCAGTTCTTC. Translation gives CASSLAGGPARPQFF.